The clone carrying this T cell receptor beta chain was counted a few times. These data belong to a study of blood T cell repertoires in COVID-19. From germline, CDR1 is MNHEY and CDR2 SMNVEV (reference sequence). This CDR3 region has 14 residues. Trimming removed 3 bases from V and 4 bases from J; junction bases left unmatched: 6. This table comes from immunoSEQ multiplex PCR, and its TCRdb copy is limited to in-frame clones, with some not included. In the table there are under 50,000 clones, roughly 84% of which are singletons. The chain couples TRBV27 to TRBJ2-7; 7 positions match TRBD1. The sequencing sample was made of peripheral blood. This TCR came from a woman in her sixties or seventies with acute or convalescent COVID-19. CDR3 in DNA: TGTGCCAGCAGTTTGGGTCAGGGGGATTACGAGCAGTACTTC. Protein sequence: CASSLGQGDYEQYF.